This TCR beta chain was sequenced during a study of blood T cells in healthy people across ages. PBMCs were isolated at a quantity of at least 6 million per sample. This clonotype has only a few counts. Its target is not known. Sample-barcoded 5' priming and a J-beta primer mix drove a second PCR of about 6 to 11 cycles. Every molecule of cDNA carried a tag from a template-switch adaptor with 12 random nucleotides. MiXCR, run by TCRdb on the 5' RACE reads, gives a single entry per CDR3 protein. The sample includes 1,500,000 or so distinct CDR3 sequences, approximately 43% of them seen just once. Notes on the study in general: A strong correlation was found between TCR beta diversity and the percentage of naive T cells.

Sequencing was done on a sample of blood. This TCR derives from a woman aged 18-35 years in good health.

The CDR3 sequence is CASNKGSYGYTF. CDR3 in DNA: TGTGCCAGCAATAAGGGGTCTTATGGCTACACCTTC. The chain has TRBV2 and TRBJ1-2, with a weak D call TRBD1 (5 bases). Trimming shortened V by 7 bases and J by 5 bases, and 11 bases separated the two germline ends. Germline V gene lookup returns CDR1 SNHLY and CDR2 FYNNEI. The CDR3 has 12 residues.